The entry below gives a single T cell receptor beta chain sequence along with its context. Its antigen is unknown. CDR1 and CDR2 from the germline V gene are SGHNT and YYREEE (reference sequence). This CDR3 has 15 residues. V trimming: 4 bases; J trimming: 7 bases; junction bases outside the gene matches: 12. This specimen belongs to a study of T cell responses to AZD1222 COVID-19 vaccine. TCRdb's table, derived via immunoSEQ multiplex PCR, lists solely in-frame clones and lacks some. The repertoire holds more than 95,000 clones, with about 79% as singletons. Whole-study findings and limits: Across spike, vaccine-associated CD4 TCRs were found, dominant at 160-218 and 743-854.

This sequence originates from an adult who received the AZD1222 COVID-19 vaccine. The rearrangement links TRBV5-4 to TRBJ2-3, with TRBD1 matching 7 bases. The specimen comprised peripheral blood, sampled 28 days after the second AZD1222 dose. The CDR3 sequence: CASSRGQAISHTQYF. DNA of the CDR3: TGTGCCAGCAGCCGAGGACAGGCGATATCCCATACGCAGTATTTT.